The 7 T cell receptor beta chains presented below share a single source sample, sequenced in a study of identifying expanded T cells in peripheral blood. Profiling relied on immunoSEQ multiplex PCR, and the TCRdb table lists in-frame clones only, not all of them. In the table there are some 130,000 clones, 65% to 90% of which are singletons. Source material: blood. The receptors here all came from a person between 18 and 75 years old in good health.

V gene TRBV4-1 combines with J gene TRBJ2-5; D is perhaps TRBD1 (5 bases). The CDR3 consists of 17 residues. The germline V gene encodes CDR1 MGHRA and CDR2 YSYEKL. V was shortened by 3 bases and J by 0 bases, with 17 bases between the two germline ends. CDR3 bases: TGCGCCAGCAGCCAGATGAAGACAGCTTATCACCAAGAGACCCAGTACTTC. Translating gives CASSQMKTAYHQETQYF.

This clone was seen a single time. The gene calls are TRBV4-3 and TRBJ1-3; 9 bases agree with TRBD1. In germline, CDR1 is LGHNA, CDR2 YSLEER. Trimming removed 4 bases from V and 1 base from J; junction bases left unmatched: 14. The CDR3 length is 19 residues. The CDR3 is CASSPDQGTGLVSGNTIYF. In DNA form, the CDR3 reads TGCGCCAGCAGCCCAGATCAAGGGACAGGGTTAGTATCTGGAAACACCATATATTTT.

This clone was observed once. The rearrangement links TRBV6-5 to TRBJ2-3, with 7 bases lining up with TRBD2. Losses at the gene ends were 4 bases for V and 2 bases for J; bases not matched to a gene: 9. Per the germline V gene, CDR1 is MNHEY and CDR2 is SVGAGI. This CDR3 contains 16 residues. The CDR3 sequence: CASSLWGRASTDTQYF. In nucleotides, the CDR3 is TGTGCCAGCAGTTTATGGGGGAGGGCCTCCACAGATACGCAGTATTTT.

The V call is TRBV18, the J call TRBJ2-7, with D maybe TRBD1 (6 bases). CDR3 size: 13 residues. CDR1 and CDR2 from the germline V gene are KGHSH and LQKENI. V was cut by 5 bases and J by 0 bases, with 8 bases left in between. CDR3 sequence reads: CASSSDSSYEQYF. The CDR3 DNA reads TGTGCCAGCTCATCGGACAGCTCCTACGAGCAGTACTTC.

The chain uses TRBV28 and TRBJ2-2; TRBD2 matches at 14 bases. Germline-derived CDR1 and CDR2 are MDHEN and SYDVKM. The CDR3 has 21 residues. V dropped 3 bases and J dropped 10; count of bases not matched to a gene: 22. The CDR3, as DNA: TGTGCCAGCAGTTTTAGCGCGGGGGGGACTACGACTAGCGGGAGGGCCACGGAGCTGTTTTTT. This sequence encodes CASSFSAGGTTTSGRATELFF.

V usage is TRBV19 and J usage is TRBJ2-1, with no clear D. Trimming removed 4 bases from V and 6 bases from J, with 16 bases in between. Germline CDR1 reads LNHDA; CDR2 reads SQIVND (reference sequence). This CDR3 has 15 residues. DNA of the CDR3: TGTGCCAGTAGTAGGGCTTTGGGCCTTCTCAATGAGCAGTTCTTC. This codes for CASSRALGLLNEQFF.

The CDR3 sequence: CASSFSLARETQYF. DNA for the CDR3: TGTGCCAGCAGTTTTTCCCTAGCGAGGGAGACCCAGTACTTC. The V gene is TRBV27, the J gene TRBJ2-5, with D perhaps TRBD2 (6 bases). Germline V gene data show CDR1 as MNHEY and CDR2 as SMNVEV (reference sequence). The CDR3 length is 14 residues. Trimming shortened V by 3 bases and J by 5 bases, and 13 bases separated the two germline ends.